The present T cell receptor beta chain was sequenced within a study of blood T cell repertoires in COVID-19. Which cohort a participant joined came from the clinical history participants gave. Profiling relied on immunoSEQ multiplex PCR, and the TCRdb table lists in-frame clones only, not all of them. The sample consists of hundreds of thousands of clones, more than 80% of them appearing once. This clone showed up just a few times. One end of the junction is discordant with germline, which a read error may explain. This CDR3 region has 11 residues. The chain combines TRBV12-3 or TRBV12-4 with TRBJ1-2, with 7 bases fitting TRBD1. The sample was PBMCs or T cells enriched from blood (not recorded which). The receptor's source is a man under 40 who had recovered from COVID-19. CDR3: CASSRTGTAIF. DNA for the CDR3: TGTGCCAGCAGTCGAACCGGGACAGCCATATTC.